This TCR beta chain stems from a study of shared clonotypes between healthy human individuals. The assay was immunoSEQ multiplex PCR, and TCRdb's table has in-frame clones only and misses some. The table lists approximately 2.3 million clones, over 85% of them singletons. Nashville, Tennessee was home to all donors, each a Caucasian adult. The sequence was obtained from a man younger than 35 in good health. Some clones in this sample may be carry-over from other donors' samples. The sequenced material came from naive CD4+ T cells from PBMCs. The subset: CD45RA+ positively selected.

The DNA of the CDR3 is TGCGCCAGCAGCTCGGAAGGGACAGGGGGCCTGGACACCATATATTTT. Translation: CASSSEGTGGLDTIYF. The chain joins TRBV5-1 to TRBJ1-3, with TRBD1 matching 12 bases. CDR3 size: 16 residues. Per germline, CDR1 SGHRS and CDR2 YFSETQ. Trimming removed 3 bases from V and 8 bases from J; junction bases left unmatched: 9.